Below are 21 T cell receptor beta chains sequenced from a single sample in a study of T cell responses to AZD1222 COVID-19 vaccine. The table came from immunoSEQ multiplex PCR; TCRdb's copy has only in-frame clones and leaves some out. There are roughly 120,000 clones in the sample; around 94% occur only once, and around 7% lies in the top ten. Sequencing was performed on peripheral blood, taken on day 0 of AZD1222 vaccination. The receptors come from an adult in good health.

CDR3 nucleotide sequence: TGTGCCAGCAGTTACAGTAGCAATCAGCCCCAGCATTTT. This sequence encodes CASSYSSNQPQHF. The chain joins TRBV11-2 to TRBJ1-5; D is uncertain. The CDR3 spans 13 residues. The V end lost 6 bases, the J end lost 0 bases, and 6 bases lay between the germline ends. In germline, CDR1 is SGHAT, CDR2 FQNNGV. Variable domain in full (rest from reference TRBV11-2 and TRBJ1-5): EAGVAQSPRYKIIEKRQSVAFWCNPISGHATLYWYQQILGQGPKLLIQFQNNGVVDDSQLPKDRFSAERLKGVDSTLKIQPAKLEDSAVYLCASSYSSNQPQHFGDGTRLSIL.

The genes are TRBV5-1 and TRBJ1-2; a weak D match, TRBD1 (5 bases). This CDR3 is 15 amino acids long. Germline loops: CDR1 SGHRS, CDR2 YFSETQ. V gave up 3 bases and J gave up 5 bases, with 17 bases separating them. The CDR3 is CASSSSASGNYGYTF. Here the CDR3 DNA reads TGCGCCAGCAGCTCATCGGCCTCAGGGAATTATGGCTACACCTTC.

The gene calls are TRBV11-2 and TRBJ1-5; D gene unclear. CDR3 length equals 13 residues. V was shortened by 1 base and J by 5 bases, with 6 bases between the two germline ends. Looked up from germline, CDR1 is SGHAT and CDR2 is FQNNGV. CDR3 residues: CASSLGAYQPQHF. The CDR3, as DNA: TGTGCCAGCAGCTTAGGAGCCTATCAGCCCCAGCATTTT.

A single count supports this clone. This chain uses TRBV18 with TRBJ2-5, with 7 nucleotides matching TRBD1. Germline V lookup: CDR1 KGHSH, CDR2 LQKENI. The CDR3 extends over 15 amino acids. V was clipped by 6 bases and J by 2 bases; unmatched bases: 9. The CDR3 reads CASSQTRGQQETQYF. As DNA, the CDR3 is TGTGCCAGCTCCCAAACACGGGGACAGCAAGAGACCCAGTACTTC.

This clone is a singleton in its sample. V and J are TRBV5-1 and TRBJ2-7, with D hard to call. Per germline, CDR1 SGHRS and CDR2 YFSETQ. This CDR3 has 13 residues. The V end lost 1 base, the J end lost 0 bases, and 5 bases lay between the germline ends. The CDR3 DNA reads as TGCGCCAGCAGCTTGACCAGCTCCTACGAGCAGTACTTC. Protein: CASSLTSSYEQYF.

The chain is built from TRBV18 and TRBJ1-4; 7 bases map to TRBD1. Germline lookup yields CDR1 KGHSH and CDR2 LQKENI. The CDR3 covers 16 residues. V lost 3 bases to trimming and J lost 5 bases; unmatched junction nucleotides: 9. CDR3 protein: CASSPNPGQNNEKLFF. The CDR3 coding sequence is TGTGCCAGCTCACCTAACCCGGGACAGAACAATGAAAAACTGTTTTTT.

This rearrangement joins TRBV11-2 to TRBJ2-1; TRBD2 might be the D (6 bases). V lost 1 base and J lost 15, with 10 bases in between. Per the germline V gene, CDR1 is SGHAT and CDR2 is FQNNGV. The CDR3 totals 11 residues. The DNA for the CDR3 is TGTGCCAGCAGCTTAGGACTAGGACTGTTCTTC. This translates into CASSLGLGLFF.

V gene TRBV5-4 combines with J gene TRBJ2-2; tentatively, D is TRBD1 or TRBD2 (7 bases each). Germline lookup yields CDR1 SGHNT and CDR2 YYREEE (reference sequence). V was shortened by 0 bases and J by 7 bases, with 16 bases between the two germline ends. The length of the CDR3 is 16 residues. As DNA, the CDR3 is TGTGCCAGCAGCTTGGCCCCACAGGGGAGGGTCGGGGAGCTGTTTTTT. Its translation: CASSLAPQGRVGELFF.

This sequence joins TRBV6-1 and TRBJ1-1; no clear D. With 2 bases removed from V and 1 base from J, the gap between germline ends came to 5 bases. Per the germline V gene, CDR1 is MNHNS and CDR2 is SASEGT. CDR3 length: 13 residues. In DNA, the CDR3 is TGTGCCAGCAGTGAAAATAGGAACACTGAAGCTTTCTTT. Translated: CASSENRNTEAFF.

The genes are TRBV19 and TRBJ1-1, with D perhaps TRBD1 (5 bases). The germline V gene has CDR1 LNHDA and CDR2 SQIVND (reference sequence). Trimming took off 7 bases at V and 2 bases at J, with 11 bases between the two ends. CDR3 length: 13 residues. The CDR3 here is CASKKTVNTEAFF. CDR3 bases: TGTGCCAGTAAGAAGACAGTTAACACTGAAGCTTTCTTT. The whole variable domain, filled in from reference TRBV19 and TRBJ1-1, reads DGGITQSPKYLFRKEGQNVTLSCEQNLNHDAMYWYRQDPGQGLRLIYYSQIVNDFQKGDIAEGYSVSREKKESFPLTVTSAQKNPTAFYLCASKKTVNTEAFFGQGTRLTVV.

The V call is TRBV6-2 or TRBV6-3, the J call TRBJ2-3; TRBD2 might be the D (5 bases). The CDR3 spans 15 residues. V lost 2 bases and J lost 6, with 15 bases in between. Germline V gene sequence: CDR1 MNHEY, CDR2 SVGEGT. CDR3 sequence reads: CASSYGLAGGDTQYF. The CDR3 DNA is TGTGCCAGCAGTTACGGTCTAGCCGGCGGGGATACGCAGTATTTT.

The V gene is TRBV3-1 (or the pseudogene TRBV3-2), the J gene TRBJ1-2; the D is unclear. CDR1 and CDR2 (germline): LGHDT, YNNKEL (reference sequence). V lost 2 bases and J lost 6, with 7 bases in between. This CDR3 has 12 amino acids. CDR3 region: CASSQPTHGYTF. The CDR3 DNA is TGTGCCAGCAGCCAACCTACCCATGGCTACACCTTC.

J is TRBJ2-1 and V is TRBV28; 14 bases fit TRBD2. The V gene's germline CDR1 is MDHEN and CDR2 SYDVKM. The CDR3 length is 15 residues. V lost 7 bases and J lost 9; bases outside the gene matches: 8. This chain's CDR3 is CASTSGTSGSREQFF. The DNA for the CDR3 is TGTGCCAGCACTTCCGGGACTAGCGGGAGTCGTGAGCAGTTCTTC.

The chain recombines TRBV7-9 with TRBJ2-7; no reliable D call. The germline CDR1 and CDR2 sequences are SEHNR and FQNEAQ (reference sequence). The CDR3 covers 14 residues. The V end was cut by 5 bases, the J end by 0 bases, with 11 bases between. CDR3 sequence (DNA): TGTGCCAGCAGCCTGACCGGCAGCTCCTACGAGCAGTACTTC. The encoded protein is CASSLTGSSYEQYF.

V usage is TRBV14 and J usage is TRBJ2-7; no firm D call. Trimming removed 1 base at V and 3 bases at J, with 13 bases between. Germline V CDR1 and CDR2: SGHDN, FVKESK. The CDR3 length is 15 residues. The CDR3, as DNA: TGTGCCAGCAGCCAAGCGTCAGGTAGCTTCTACGAGCAGTACTTC. This codes for CASSQASGSFYEQYF.

V is TRBV2 and J is TRBJ2-3, with TRBD2 identical over 13 bases. The CDR3 runs to 16 residues. Germline values: CDR1 SNHLY, CDR2 FYNNEI. The trim removed 5 bases at V and 5 bases at J, leaving 7 bases unmatched. Here the CDR3 DNA reads TGTGCCAGCAGTCCTACTAGCGGGAGGGTAAGAGATACGCAGTATTTT. It codes for CASSPTSGRVRDTQYF.

This chain links TRBV30 with TRBJ1-2; unclear D gene. CDR3 length: 12 amino acids. The V gene lost 1 base and the J gene lost 8 bases, with 11 bases spanning the gap. CDR1 is GTSNPN, CDR2 SVGIG, per germline (reference sequence). CDR3 residues: CAWSDTSAGYTF. The CDR3 coding sequence is TGTGCCTGGAGTGACACTTCGGCGGGCTACACCTTC.

The V gene is TRBV3-1 (or the pseudogene TRBV3-2), the J gene TRBJ1-1; TRBD1 might be the D (5 bases). This CDR3 region has 14 residues. The germline gives CDR1 LGHDT, CDR2 YNNKEL (reference sequence). Between the trimmed V and J ends, which lost 5 bases and 4 bases, there was a span of 14 bases. CDR3 nucleotides: TGTGCCAGCAGCTCCCAGGGTCGGGGCACTGAAGCTTTCTTT. This gives the protein CASSSQGRGTEAFF.

This sequence joins TRBV5-1 and TRBJ1-2; 7 bases are shared with TRBD1. CDR3 length: 18 amino acids. Per germline, CDR1 SGHRS and CDR2 YFSETQ. Trimming removed 0 bases from V and 0 bases from J; junction bases left unmatched: 11. The CDR3 DNA reads TGCGCCAGCAGCTTGGCCACTCGGGACAGACTCTCTAACTATGGCTACACCTTC. Protein product: CASSLATRDRLSNYGYTF.

This clone was detected only a few times. The rearrangement uses TRBV7-9 and TRBJ2-3; D is perhaps TRBD1 or TRBD2 (5 bases each). V was shortened by 5 bases and J by 10 bases, with 13 bases between the two germline ends. CDR1 SEHNR and CDR2 FQNEAQ come from the germline V gene (reference sequence). The CDR3 contains 12 residues. DNA for the CDR3: TGTGCCAGCAGCCCGGGGCCACGCTCGCAGTATTTT. It translates to CASSPGPRSQYF. Looking up the rest from reference TRBV7-9 and TRBJ2-3 gives the full variable domain: DTGVSQNPRHKITKRGQNVTFRCDPISEHNRLYWYRQTLGQGPEFLTYFQNEAQLEKSRLLSDRFSAERPKGSFSTLEIQRTEQGDSAMYLCASSPGPRSQYFGPGTRLTVL.

The chain uses TRBV5-4 and TRBJ1-1, with D uncertain. Trimming removed 0 bases at V and 1 base at J, with 4 bases between. Germline CDR1 is SGHNT and CDR2 is YYREEE (reference sequence). This CDR3 has 13 residues. CDR3 loop: CASSLGRNTEAFF. The DNA for the CDR3 is TGTGCCAGCAGCTTGGGAAGGAACACTGAAGCTTTCTTT. Using reference TRBV5-4 and TRBJ1-1 for the parts outside the CDR3, the full variable domain is ETGVTQSPTHLIKTRGQQVTLRCSSQSGHNTVSWYQQALGQGPQFIFQYYREEENGRGNFPPRFSGLQFPNYSSELNVNALELDDSALYLCASSLGRNTEAFFGQGTRLTVV.